This T cell receptor beta chain is drawn from a study of blood T cell repertoires in COVID-19 (dated by TCRdb to 2020 to 2022). As for the study more broadly: Samples from collaborators originated in the United States, Italy and Spain and spanned both the acute and convalescent phases of COVID-19. The material from the prospective study consisted of cDNA or gDNA derived from T cells, B-cell-depleted T cells, or PBMCs. The dataset comprised deeply sampled blood TCRbeta repertoires from subjects exposed to, actively infected with, or recovered from COVID-19. The repertoires were released in a freely available public database meant as a resource for research on the immune response to SARS-CoV-2. Samples came from the ongoing ImmuneRACE study (first 160 participants) plus 1,254 subjects from 6 global collaborators. Sample metadata almost always included a de-identified subject ID, COVID-19 status, age in years and sex. HLA class I and class II types, where available, came from metadata supplied by the sample provider rather than from assay-based typing.

TCRbeta CDR3 regions were amplified from genomic DNA by means of the immunoSEQ Assay, a bias-controlled multiplex PCR. Per the authors' processing: The number of nucleated cells in each sample was estimated by amplification of reference gene primers within the assay. To quantify the absolute abundance of each unique TCRbeta CDR3 rearrangement, sequence reads were collapsed and filtered. Productive Simpson clonality was computed per sample as the square root of Simpson's diversity index over productive rearrangements. In its TCRdb copy, this immuneACCESS table keeps in-frame sequences only and misses some clones. Where compared with another copy, unresolved V genes explain less than half of these, and the others have no known cause. V, J and clone size are taken as reported in that table, and D and trimming were inferred from the DNA itself. The sample table lists around 100,000 clones, around 90% of them with a count of one. Of the sample, around 3.1% is held by the ten largest clones.

The investigation overall reported the following: The quantity of clinical and demographic metadata differed by source and by participant and was supplied without curation.

Each collaborating institution followed its own protocols to collect whole blood in K2EDTA tubes. For TCRbeta analysis, collaborators shipped samples in one of three forms: frozen whole blood, isolated PBMCs, or DNA extracted from either of those sample types. V is pruned by 0 bases and J by 12 bases, leaving 8 bases of the junction without a gene match. The CDR3, from cysteine to phenylalanine, totals 16 residues. Only the CDR3 region is kept as DNA, spanning 48 bases read in frame from base 1. The CDR1 and CDR2 encoded by the germline V gene (reference sequence) are LNHNV and YYDKDF. About this clone: Its target antigen remains unknown. Base qualities are not at hand, and no much larger clone is one base apart.

This clonotype was obtained from a man in his fifties in a cohort sampled during active COVID-19. Sample: peripheral blood. Here the chain combines TRBV15 and TRBJ2-1; 13 middle bases align to TRBD2. The CDR3 amino acid sequence is: CATSRDRTSGGPRQFF. The DNA reads TGTGCCACCAGCAGAGATCGGACTAGCGGGGGTCCTCGGCAGTTCTTC. Supplemented by the reference TRBV15 and TRBJ2-1 proteins around the CDR3, the complete variable domain is DAMVIQNPRYQVTQFGKPVTLSCSQTLNHNVMYWYQQKSSQAPKLLFHYYDKDFNNEADTPDNFQSRRPNTSFCFLDIRSPGLGDTAMYLCATSRDRTSGGPRQFFGPGTRLTVL.